This record concerns one T cell receptor (beta chain) sequence. The ends were cut back, 1 base at V and 1 base at J, with 10 bases in the middle. CDR3 size: 16 residues. Germline CDR1 reads MDHEN; CDR2 reads SYDVKM. Division of CD4+ cells produced a CD45RA+ naive subset and a CD45RA-negative memory subset. The sample belongs to a study of shared clonotypes between healthy human individuals. Assay: immunoSEQ multiplex PCR; the TCRdb copy retains only in-frame clones and omits some. This sample has about 2.3 million clones, with 85% to 95% found just once. Sequences were obtained from naive CD4+ T cells from PBMCs. This sample's subset: CD45RA+ positively selected. This chain connects TRBV28 to TRBJ2-2, with TRBD2 as a possible D gene (6 bases). The clonotype was recovered from a man younger than 35 in good health. Some clones in this sample may be carry-over from other donors' samples. The CDR3 DNA reads TGTGCCAGCAGTTTATTCCGCGGGATGAACACCGGGGAGCTGTTTTTT. This codes for CASSLFRGMNTGELFF. The variable domain in full, with the rest retrieved from reference TRBV28 and TRBJ2-2, is DVKVTQSSRYLVKRTGEKVFLECVQDMDHENMFWYRQDPGLGLRLIYFSYDVKMKEKGDIPEGYSVSREKKERFSLILESASTNQTSMYLCASSLFRGMNTGELFFGEGSRLTVL.